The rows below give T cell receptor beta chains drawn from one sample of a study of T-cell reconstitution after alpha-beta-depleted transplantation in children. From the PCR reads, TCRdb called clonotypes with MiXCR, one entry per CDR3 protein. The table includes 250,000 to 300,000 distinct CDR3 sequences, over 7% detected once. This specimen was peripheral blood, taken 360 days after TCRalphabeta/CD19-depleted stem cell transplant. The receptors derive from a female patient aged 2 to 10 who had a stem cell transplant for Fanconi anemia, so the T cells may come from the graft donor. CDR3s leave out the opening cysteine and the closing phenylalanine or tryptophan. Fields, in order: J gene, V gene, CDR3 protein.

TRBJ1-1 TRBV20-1 SALFPEAGKAF
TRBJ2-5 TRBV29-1 SVAIAGKSETQY
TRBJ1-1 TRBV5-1 ASSLLGITEAF
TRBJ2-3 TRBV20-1 SVFGGARDTQY
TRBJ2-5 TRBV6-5 ASGRDREETQY
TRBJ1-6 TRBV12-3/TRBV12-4 ASSLEGGGSYNSPLH
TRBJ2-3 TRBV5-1 ASSLAGTSGADTQY
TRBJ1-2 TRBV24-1 ATSDRTVYGYT
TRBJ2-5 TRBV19 ASKAQAPLGETQY
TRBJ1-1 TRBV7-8 ASSFRQALNTEAF
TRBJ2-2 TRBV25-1 ASSVTGVGGELF
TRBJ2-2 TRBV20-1 SAPRQGNTGELF
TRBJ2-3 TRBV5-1 ASSPGASGAADTQY